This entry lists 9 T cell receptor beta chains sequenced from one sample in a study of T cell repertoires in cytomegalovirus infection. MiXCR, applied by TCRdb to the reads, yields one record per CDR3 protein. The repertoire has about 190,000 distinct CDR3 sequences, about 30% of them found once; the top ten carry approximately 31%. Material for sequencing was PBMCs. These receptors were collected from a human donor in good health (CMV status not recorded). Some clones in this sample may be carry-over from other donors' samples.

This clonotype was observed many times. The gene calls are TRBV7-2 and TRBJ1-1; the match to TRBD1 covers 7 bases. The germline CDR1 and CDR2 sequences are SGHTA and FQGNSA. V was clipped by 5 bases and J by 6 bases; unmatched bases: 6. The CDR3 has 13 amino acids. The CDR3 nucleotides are TGTGCCAGCAGCCCGACAGGGCTTTCTGAAGCTTTCTTT. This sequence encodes CASSPTGLSEAFF.

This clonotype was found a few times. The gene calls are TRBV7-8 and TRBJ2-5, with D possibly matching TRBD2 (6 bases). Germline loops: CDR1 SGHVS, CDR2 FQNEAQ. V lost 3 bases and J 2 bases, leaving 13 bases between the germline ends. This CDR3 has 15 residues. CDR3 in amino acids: CASSFQDYLQETQYF. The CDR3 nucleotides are TGTGCCAGCAGCTTCCAGGACTACCTTCAAGAGACCCAGTACTTC. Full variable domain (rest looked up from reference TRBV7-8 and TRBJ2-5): GAGVSQSPRYKVAKRGQDVALRCDPISGHVSLFWYQQALGQGPEFLTYFQNEAQLDKSGLPSDRFFAERPEGSVSTLKIQRTQQEDSAVYLCASSFQDYLQETQYFGPGTRLLVL.

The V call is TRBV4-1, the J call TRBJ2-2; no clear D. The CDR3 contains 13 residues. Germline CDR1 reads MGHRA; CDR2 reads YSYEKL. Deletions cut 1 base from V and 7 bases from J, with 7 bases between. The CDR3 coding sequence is TGCGCCAGCAGCCAAGCGTTCGGCGGGGAGCTGTTTTTT. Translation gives CASSQAFGGELFF.

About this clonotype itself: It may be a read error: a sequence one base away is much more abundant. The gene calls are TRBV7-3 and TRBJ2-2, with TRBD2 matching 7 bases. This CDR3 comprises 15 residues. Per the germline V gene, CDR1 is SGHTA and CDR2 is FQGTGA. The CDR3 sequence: CSSSYSGDHTGELFF. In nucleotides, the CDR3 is TGTTCCAGCAGCTACAGCGGGGATCACACCGGGGAGCTGTTTTTT.

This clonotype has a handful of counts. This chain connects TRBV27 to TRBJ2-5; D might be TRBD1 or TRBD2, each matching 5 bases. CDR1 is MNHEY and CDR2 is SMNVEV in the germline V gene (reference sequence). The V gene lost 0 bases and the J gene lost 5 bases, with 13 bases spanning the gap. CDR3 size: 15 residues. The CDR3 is CASSLSWTPGETQYF. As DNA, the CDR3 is TGTGCCAGCAGTTTATCCTGGACACCGGGGGAGACCCAGTACTTC.

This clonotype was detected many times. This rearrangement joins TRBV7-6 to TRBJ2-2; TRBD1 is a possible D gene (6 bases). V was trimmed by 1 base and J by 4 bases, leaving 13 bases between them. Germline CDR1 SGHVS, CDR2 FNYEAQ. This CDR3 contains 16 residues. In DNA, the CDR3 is TGTGCCAGCAGCTTAGTGTCGGACAGACTCACCGGGGAGCTGTTTTTT. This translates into CASSLVSDRLTGELFF.

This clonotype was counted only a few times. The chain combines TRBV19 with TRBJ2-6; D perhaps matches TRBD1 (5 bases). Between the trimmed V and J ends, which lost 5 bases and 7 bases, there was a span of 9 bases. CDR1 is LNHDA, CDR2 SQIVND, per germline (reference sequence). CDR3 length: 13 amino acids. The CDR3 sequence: CASSRWTANVLTF. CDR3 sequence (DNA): TGTGCCAGTAGTCGCTGGACAGCCAACGTCCTGACTTTC. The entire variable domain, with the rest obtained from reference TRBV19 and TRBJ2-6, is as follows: DGGITQSPKYLFRKEGQNVTLSCEQNLNHDAMYWYRQDPGQGLRLIYYSQIVNDFQKGDIAEGYSVSREKKESFPLTVTSAQKNPTAFYLCASSRWTANVLTFGAGSRLTVL.

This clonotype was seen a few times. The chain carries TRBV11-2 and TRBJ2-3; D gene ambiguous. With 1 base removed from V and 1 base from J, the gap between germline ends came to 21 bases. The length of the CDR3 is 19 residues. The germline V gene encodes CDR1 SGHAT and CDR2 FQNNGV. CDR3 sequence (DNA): TGTGCCAGCAGCTTAGTTTGGTTTAGGCCCCGAAGGGGCACAGATACGCAGTATTTT. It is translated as CASSLVWFRPRRGTDTQYF.

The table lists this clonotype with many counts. This chain's CDR3 is CASTLNPPAPTGNEAFF. CDR3 DNA sequence: TGTGCCAGCACCCTAAATCCTCCGGCACCTACGGGCAATGAAGCTTTCTTT. The chain couples TRBV7-2 to TRBJ1-1; D is uncertain. The germline V gene encodes CDR1 SGHTA and CDR2 FQGNSA. This CDR3 comprises 17 residues. Trimming cost V 7 bases and J 7 bases, with 28 bases left between them.